The clone carrying this T cell receptor (beta chain) occurred a few times. The antigen remains undetermined. This sample is drawn from a study of T cell repertoires in cytomegalovirus infection. About the study: Recently identified HLA-C-restricted and well-studied HLA-B-restricted CMV epitopes were used.

Germline V gives CDR1 MNHEY, CDR2 SVGAGI. Trimming removed 5 bases from V and 7 bases from J, with 17 bases in between. The CDR3 spans 14 residues. TCRdb ran MiXCR on the reads and lists one entry per CDR3 protein. Of around 570,000 distinct CDR3 sequences in the sample, 40% were seen once. The sequencing here drew on cultured PBMCs, taken from culture after CMV antigen stimulation. This sequence was found in a human donor in good health (CMV status not recorded). Some clones in this sample may be carry-over from other donors' samples. The J gene is TRBJ2-5, the V gene TRBV6-5; possibly TRBD1 or TRBD2 for D (5 bases each). CDR3 in DNA: TGTGCCAGCAGTCAACGGGGCCGCTCGGGGACCCAGTACTTC. The encoded protein is CASSQRGRSGTQYF.